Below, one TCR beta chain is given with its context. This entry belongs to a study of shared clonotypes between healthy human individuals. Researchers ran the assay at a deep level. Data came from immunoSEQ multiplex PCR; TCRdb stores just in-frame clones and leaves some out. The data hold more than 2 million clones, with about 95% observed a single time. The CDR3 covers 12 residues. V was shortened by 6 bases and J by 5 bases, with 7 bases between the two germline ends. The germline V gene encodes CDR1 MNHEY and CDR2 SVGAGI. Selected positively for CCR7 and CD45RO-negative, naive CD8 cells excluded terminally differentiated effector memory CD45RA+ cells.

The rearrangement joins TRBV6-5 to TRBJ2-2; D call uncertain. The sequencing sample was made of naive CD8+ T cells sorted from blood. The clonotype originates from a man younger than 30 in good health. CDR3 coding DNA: TGTGCCAGCAGCCCAGGTACCGGGGAGCTGTTTTTT. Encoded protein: CASSPGTGELFF.